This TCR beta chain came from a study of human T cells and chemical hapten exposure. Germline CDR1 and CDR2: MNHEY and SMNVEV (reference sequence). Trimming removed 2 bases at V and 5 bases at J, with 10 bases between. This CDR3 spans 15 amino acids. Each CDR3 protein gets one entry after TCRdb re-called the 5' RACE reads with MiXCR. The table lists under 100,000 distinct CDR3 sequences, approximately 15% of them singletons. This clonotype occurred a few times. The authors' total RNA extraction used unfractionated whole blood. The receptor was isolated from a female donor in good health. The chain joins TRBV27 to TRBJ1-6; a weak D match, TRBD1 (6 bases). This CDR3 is CASSLQGWDNSPLHF. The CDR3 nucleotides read TGTGCCAGCAGTTTACAGGGGTGGGATAATTCACCCCTCCACTTT.